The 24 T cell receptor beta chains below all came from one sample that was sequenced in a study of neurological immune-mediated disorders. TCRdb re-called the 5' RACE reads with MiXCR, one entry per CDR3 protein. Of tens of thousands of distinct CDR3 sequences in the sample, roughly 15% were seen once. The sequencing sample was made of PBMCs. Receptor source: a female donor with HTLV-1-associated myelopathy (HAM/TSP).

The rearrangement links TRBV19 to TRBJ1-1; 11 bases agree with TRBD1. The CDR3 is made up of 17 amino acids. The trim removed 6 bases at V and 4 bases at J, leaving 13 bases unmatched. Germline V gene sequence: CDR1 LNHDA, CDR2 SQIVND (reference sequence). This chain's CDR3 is CASRSDGGTGGRTEAFF. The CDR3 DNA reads TGTGCCAGTAGATCCGACGGGGGGACAGGGGGACGCACTGAAGCTTTCTTT.

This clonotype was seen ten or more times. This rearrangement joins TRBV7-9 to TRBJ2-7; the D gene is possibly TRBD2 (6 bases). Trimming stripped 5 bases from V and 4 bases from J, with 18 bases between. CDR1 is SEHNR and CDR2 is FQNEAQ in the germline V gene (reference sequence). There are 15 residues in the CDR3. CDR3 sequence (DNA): TGTGCCAGCAGCAACAACGGACTACCCTGGTACGAGCAGTACTTC. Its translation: CASSNNGLPWYEQYF. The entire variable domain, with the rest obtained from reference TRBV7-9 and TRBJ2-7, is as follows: DTGVSQNPRHKITKRGQNVTFRCDPISEHNRLYWYRQTLGQGPEFLTYFQNEAQLEKSRLLSDRFSAERPKGSFSTLEIQRTEQGDSAMYLCASSNNGLPWYEQYFGPGTRLTVT.

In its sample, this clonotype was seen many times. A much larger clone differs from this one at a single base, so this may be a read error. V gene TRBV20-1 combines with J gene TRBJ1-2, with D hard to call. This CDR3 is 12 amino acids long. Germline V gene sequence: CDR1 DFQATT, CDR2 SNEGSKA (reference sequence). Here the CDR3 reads CSVRVPGGGYTF. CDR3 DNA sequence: TGCAGTGTTAGAGTCCCAGGTGGAGGCTACACCTTC.

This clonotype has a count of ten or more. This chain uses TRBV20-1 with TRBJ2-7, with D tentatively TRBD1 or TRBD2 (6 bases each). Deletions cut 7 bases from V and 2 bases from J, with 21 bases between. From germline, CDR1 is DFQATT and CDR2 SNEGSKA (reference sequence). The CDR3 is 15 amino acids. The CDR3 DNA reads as TGCAGTGTAGGGGGAGCGGGCGAAGTAACCTACGAGCAGTACTTC. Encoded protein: CSVGGAGEVTYEQYF.

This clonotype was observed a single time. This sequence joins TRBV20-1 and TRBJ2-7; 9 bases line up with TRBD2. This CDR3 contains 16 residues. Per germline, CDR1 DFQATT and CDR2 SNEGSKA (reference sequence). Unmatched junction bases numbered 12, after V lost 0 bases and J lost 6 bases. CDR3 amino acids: CSAREVLGLAGGEQYF. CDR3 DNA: TGCAGTGCTAGAGAGGTACTGGGACTAGCAGGTGGCGAGCAGTACTTC.

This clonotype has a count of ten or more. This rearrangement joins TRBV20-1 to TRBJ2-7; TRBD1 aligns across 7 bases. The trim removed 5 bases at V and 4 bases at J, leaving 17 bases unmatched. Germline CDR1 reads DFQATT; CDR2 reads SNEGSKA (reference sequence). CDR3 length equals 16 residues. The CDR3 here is CSAPTSGGTDLYEQYF. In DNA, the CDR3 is TGCAGTGCTCCTACAAGTGGTGGGACAGACCTTTACGAGCAGTACTTC.

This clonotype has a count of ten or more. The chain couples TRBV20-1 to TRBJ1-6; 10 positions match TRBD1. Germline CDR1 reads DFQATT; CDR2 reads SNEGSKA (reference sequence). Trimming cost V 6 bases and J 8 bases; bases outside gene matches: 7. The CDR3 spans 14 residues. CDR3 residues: CSARRTGGHSPLHF. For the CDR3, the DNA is TGCAGTGCCCGCCGGACAGGGGGACATTCACCCCTCCACTTT.

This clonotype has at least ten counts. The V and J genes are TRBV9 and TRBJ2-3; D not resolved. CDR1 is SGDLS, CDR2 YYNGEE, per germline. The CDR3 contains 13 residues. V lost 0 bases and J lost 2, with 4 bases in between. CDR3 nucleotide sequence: TGTGCCAGCAGCGTAGAAGTCACAGATACGCAGTATTTT. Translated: CASSVEVTDTQYF.

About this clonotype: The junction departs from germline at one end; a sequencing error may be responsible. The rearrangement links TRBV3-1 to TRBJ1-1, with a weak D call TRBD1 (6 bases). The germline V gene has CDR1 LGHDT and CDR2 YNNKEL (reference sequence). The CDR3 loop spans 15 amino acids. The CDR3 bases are TGTGCCAGCAGTCAACCCGGACAGAGGATGACTGAAACTTTCTTT. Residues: CASSQPGQRMTETFF.

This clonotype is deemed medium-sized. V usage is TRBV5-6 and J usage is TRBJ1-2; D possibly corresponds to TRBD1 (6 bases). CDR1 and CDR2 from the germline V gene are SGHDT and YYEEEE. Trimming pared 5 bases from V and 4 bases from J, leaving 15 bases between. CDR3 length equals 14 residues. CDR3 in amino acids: CASRNKGGAYGYTF. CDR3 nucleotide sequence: TGTGCCAGCAGGAATAAGGGGGGCGCCTATGGCTACACCTTC.

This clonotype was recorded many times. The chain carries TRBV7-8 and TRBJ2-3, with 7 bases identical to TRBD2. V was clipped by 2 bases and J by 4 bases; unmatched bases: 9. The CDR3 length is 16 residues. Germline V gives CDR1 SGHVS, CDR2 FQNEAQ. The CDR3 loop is CASSLLAGVVSDTQYF. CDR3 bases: TGTGCCAGCAGCTTATTGGCGGGAGTAGTCTCAGATACGCAGTATTTT.

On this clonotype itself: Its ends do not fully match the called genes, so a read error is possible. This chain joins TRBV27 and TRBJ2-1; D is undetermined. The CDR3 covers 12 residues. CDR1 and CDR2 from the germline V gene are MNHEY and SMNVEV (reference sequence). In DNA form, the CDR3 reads TGTGCCAGCAGTCCTCTGGGGAATGAGCGGTTCTTC. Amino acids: CASSPLGNERFF.

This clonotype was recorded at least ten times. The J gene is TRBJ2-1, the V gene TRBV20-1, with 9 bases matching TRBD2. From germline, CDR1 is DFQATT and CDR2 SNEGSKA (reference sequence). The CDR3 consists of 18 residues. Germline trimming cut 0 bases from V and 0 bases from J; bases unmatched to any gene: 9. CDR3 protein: CSARDLMKREVSYNEQFF. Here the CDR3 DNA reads TGCAGTGCTAGAGATTTGATGAAGCGGGAGGTCTCCTACAATGAGCAGTTCTTC.

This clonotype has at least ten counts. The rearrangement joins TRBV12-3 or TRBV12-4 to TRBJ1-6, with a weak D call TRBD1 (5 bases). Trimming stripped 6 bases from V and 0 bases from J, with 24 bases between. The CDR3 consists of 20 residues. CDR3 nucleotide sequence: TGTGCCAGCAGCGGGGGAGGTCGGGGTTTGCAAAGCTCCTATAATTCACCCCTCCACTTT. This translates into CASSGGGRGLQSSYNSPLHF.

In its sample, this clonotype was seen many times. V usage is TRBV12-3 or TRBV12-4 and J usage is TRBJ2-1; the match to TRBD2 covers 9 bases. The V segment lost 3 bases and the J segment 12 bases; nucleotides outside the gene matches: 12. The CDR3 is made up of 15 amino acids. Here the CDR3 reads CASSFAGGPVNGQFF. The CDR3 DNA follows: TGTGCCAGCAGTTTTGCGGGGGGGCCTGTTAACGGGCAGTTCTTC.

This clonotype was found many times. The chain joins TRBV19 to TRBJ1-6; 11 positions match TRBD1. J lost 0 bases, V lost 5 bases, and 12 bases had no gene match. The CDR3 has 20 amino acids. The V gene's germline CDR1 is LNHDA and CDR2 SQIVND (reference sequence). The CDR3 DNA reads TGTGCCAGTAGTTGGGCGACGGGACAGGGGGAAAACTCCTATAATTCACCCCTCCACTTT. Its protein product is CASSWATGQGENSYNSPLHF. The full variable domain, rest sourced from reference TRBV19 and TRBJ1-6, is DGGITQSPKYLFRKEGQNVTLSCEQNLNHDAMYWYRQDPGQGLRLIYYSQIVNDFQKGDIAEGYSVSREKKESFPLTVTSAQKNPTAFYLCASSWATGQGENSYNSPLHFGNGTRLTVT.

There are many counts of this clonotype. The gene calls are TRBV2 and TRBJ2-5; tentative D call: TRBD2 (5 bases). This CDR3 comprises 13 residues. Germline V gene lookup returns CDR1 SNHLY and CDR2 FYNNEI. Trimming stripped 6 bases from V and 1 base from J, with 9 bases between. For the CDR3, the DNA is TGTGCCAGCAGGCTGGGGAGCCAAGAGACCCAGTACTTC. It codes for CASRLGSQETQYF.

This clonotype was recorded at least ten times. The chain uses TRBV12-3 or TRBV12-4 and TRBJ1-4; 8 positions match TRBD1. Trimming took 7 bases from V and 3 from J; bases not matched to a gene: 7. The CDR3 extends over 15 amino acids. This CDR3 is CASNLGQGSNEKLFF. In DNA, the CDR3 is TGTGCCAGCAACCTCGGACAGGGCTCTAATGAAAAACTGTTTTTT.

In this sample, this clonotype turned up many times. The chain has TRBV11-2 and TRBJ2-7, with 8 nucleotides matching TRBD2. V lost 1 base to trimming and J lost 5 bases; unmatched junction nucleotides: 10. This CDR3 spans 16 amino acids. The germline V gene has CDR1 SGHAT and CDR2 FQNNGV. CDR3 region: CASSLVLPGGPNEQYF. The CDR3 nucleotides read TGTGCCAGCAGCTTAGTACTCCCGGGGGGGCCGAACGAGCAGTACTTC.

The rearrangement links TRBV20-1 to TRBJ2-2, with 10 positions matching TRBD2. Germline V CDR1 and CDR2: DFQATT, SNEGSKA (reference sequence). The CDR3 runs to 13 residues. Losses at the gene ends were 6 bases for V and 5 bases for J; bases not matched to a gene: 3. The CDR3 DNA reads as TGCAGTGCCACGACTAGCGGGACCGGGGAGCTGTTTTTT. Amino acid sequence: CSATTSGTGELFF.

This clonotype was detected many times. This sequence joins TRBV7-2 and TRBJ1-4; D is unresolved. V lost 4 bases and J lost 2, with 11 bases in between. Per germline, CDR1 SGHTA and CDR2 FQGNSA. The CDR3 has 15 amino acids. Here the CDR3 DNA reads TGTGCCAGCAGCTCAAATCCGGGGACTAATGAAAAACTGTTTTTT. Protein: CASSSNPGTNEKLFF.

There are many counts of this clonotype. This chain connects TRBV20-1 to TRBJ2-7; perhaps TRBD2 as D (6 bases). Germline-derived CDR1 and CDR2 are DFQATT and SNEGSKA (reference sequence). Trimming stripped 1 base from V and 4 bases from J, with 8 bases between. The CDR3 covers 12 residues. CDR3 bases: TGCAGTGCTAGAGGCAGCGGGTACGAGCAGTACTTC. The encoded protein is CSARGSGYEQYF.

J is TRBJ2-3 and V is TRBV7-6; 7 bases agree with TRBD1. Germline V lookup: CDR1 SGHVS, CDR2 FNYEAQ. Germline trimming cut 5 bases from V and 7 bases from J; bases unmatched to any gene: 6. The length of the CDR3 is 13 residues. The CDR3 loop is CASSPTGTNTQYF. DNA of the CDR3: TGTGCCAGCAGCCCGACAGGGACGAATACGCAGTATTTT.

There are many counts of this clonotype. The CDR3 loop is CASTPFGQIQETQYF. CDR3 bases: TGCGCCAGCACGCCGTTTGGGCAAATCCAAGAGACCCAGTACTTC. V gene TRBV5-1 combines with J gene TRBJ2-5; D gene unclear. This CDR3 comprises 15 residues. Trimming removed 6 bases from V and 1 base from J, with 16 bases in between. Germline CDR1 reads SGHRS; CDR2 reads YFSETQ. The whole variable domain, remainder taken from reference TRBV5-1 and TRBJ2-5, is KAGVTQTPRYLIKTRGQQVTLSCSPISGHRSVSWYQQTPGQGLQFLFEYFSETQRNKGNFPGRFSGRQFSNSRSEMNVSTLELGDSALYLCASTPFGQIQETQYFGPGTRLLVL.